The 8 T cell receptor beta chains presented below share a single source sample, sequenced in a study of OX40 agonist ivuxolimab in advanced cancers. Libraries came from the immunoSEQ multiplex PCR assay. TCRdb stores this immuneACCESS table with in-frame sequences only. Part of the clones is absent; in the studies checked, under half of the shortfall reflects unresolved V genes, and no reason is known for the rest. This sample is represented by more than 50,000 clones; 75% to 90% of them were singletons. Clones ranked in the top ten supply about 0.6% of the sample. The sequenced sample was CD4+ or CD8+ T cells sorted from blood, obtained in a trial of the OX40 agonist ivuxolimab. The receptor set was obtained from an adult with an advanced solid tumor such as melanoma, head and neck, liver or kidney cancer.

V gene TRBV21-1 combines with J gene TRBJ2-7. TRBV21-1 counts as a pseudogene. The CDR3 covers 13 residues. The CDR3 bases are TGTGCCAGCAGCAAAGTGACCGATTGCGAGCAGTACTTC. It yields the protein CASSKVTDCEQYF.

The V gene is TRBV7-3, the J gene TRBJ1-6; D remains unclear. CDR3 length: 13 amino acids. In germline, CDR1 is SGHTA, CDR2 FQGTGA. Trimming left V 2 bases short and J 7 bases short, with 6 bases between. The CDR3 spells CASSLFGNSPLHF. The CDR3 DNA follows: TGTGCCAGCAGCTTATTTGGAAATTCACCCCTCCACTTT.

The V gene is TRBV7-2, the J gene TRBJ2-7; 7 bases are shared with TRBD2. Germline assignment: CDR1 SGHTA and CDR2 FQGNSA. Trimming removed 0 bases from V and 0 bases from J; junction bases left unmatched: 11. There are 18 residues in the CDR3. CDR3 bases: TGTGCCAGCAGCTTAGCGGCATTCGGAGCGGGGAGCTCCTACGAGCAGTACTTC. This gives the protein CASSLAAFGAGSSYEQYF.

The genes are TRBV15 and TRBJ1-2, with 11 bases aligning to TRBD1. J was trimmed by 8 bases and V by 8 bases; bases with no gene match: 7. The germline V gene has CDR1 LNHNV and CDR2 YYDKDF (reference sequence). The CDR3 covers 13 residues. This CDR3 is CATRTGGLEGYTF. DNA for the CDR3: TGTGCCACCCGGACAGGGGGCCTGGAAGGCTACACCTTC.

This chain connects TRBV9 to TRBJ2-5, with 9 nucleotides matching TRBD2. Germline-derived CDR1 and CDR2 are SGDLS and YYNGEE. V was clipped by 0 bases and J by 5 bases; unmatched bases: 5. CDR3 length: 15 amino acids. The CDR3 sequence: CASSVGGRAGETQYF. The CDR3 nucleotides are TGTGCCAGCAGCGTAGGCGGGAGGGCCGGGGAGACCCAGTACTTC.

The chain recombines TRBV7-2 with TRBJ2-5; TRBD1 agrees at 7 bases. This CDR3 has 16 residues. The ends lost 1 base at V and 5 bases at J; junction bases unmatched: 10. The germline V gene encodes CDR1 SGHTA and CDR2 FQGNSA. The CDR3 spells CASSLDATGPVETQYF. The CDR3 nucleotides are TGTGCCAGCAGCTTAGATGCGACAGGGCCCGTTGAGACCCAGTACTTC.

This clone was counted a few times. V usage is TRBV9 and J usage is TRBJ2-3; D remains ambiguous. V lost 4 bases and J lost 4, with 10 bases in between. CDR3 length: 13 residues. CDR1 and CDR2 from the germline V gene are SGDLS and YYNGEE. The CDR3 DNA reads as TGTGCCAGCAGCCCCCAGGTCGCAGATACGCAGTATTTT. The encoded protein is CASSPQVADTQYF.

Here the CDR3 DNA reads TGTGCCAGCAGCTTGACAGCGATGCCAATCTACGAGCAGTACTTC. Translation: CASSLTAMPIYEQYF. V is TRBV5-6 and J is TRBJ2-7; D remains ambiguous. This CDR3 region has 15 residues. V lost 1 base, J lost 3 bases, and 14 bases lay in between. Germline-derived CDR1 and CDR2 are SGHDT and YYEEEE.